This T cell receptor beta chain was observed in a study of PD-1 blockade in classical Hodgkin lymphoma. Study overall: Intravenous delivery of nivolumab at 3 mg/kg to patients occurred every 2 weeks.

Each patient experienced a relapse that followed autologous stem cell transplantation, and brentuximab vedotin exposure varied. Study observations and caveats: Nothing has yet pinned down what causes the repertoire differences, possibly disease activity or prior therapy.

Sequenced by immunoSEQ multiplex PCR; TCRdb stores in-frame clones only, minus some. The sample contains about 10,000 clones, about 80% of which appear only once. A single count supports this clone. What it binds is unknown. This TCR came from a human donor with classical Hodgkin lymphoma. The starting material was peripheral blood mononuclear cells (PBMCs), obtained at baseline.

The CDR3, as DNA: TGTGCCAGCAGTGCAGGGACTATCGCCTACGAGCAGTACTTC. Translation gives CASSAGTIAYEQYF. This chain links TRBV6-1 with TRBJ2-7; 7 positions match TRBD2. J lost 2 bases, V lost 4 bases, and 5 bases had no gene match. The V gene's germline CDR1 is MNHNS and CDR2 SASEGT. This CDR3 contains 14 residues.